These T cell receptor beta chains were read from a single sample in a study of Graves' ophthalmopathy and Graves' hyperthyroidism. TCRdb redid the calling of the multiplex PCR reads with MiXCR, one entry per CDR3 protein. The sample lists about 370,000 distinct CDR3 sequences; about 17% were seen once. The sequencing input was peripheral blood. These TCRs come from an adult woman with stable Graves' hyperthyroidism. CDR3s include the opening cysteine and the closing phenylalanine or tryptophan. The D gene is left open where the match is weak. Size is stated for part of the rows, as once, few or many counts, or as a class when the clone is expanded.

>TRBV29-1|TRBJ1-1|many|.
CSVDTGTNTEAFF
TGCAGCGTAGACACAGGTACCAACACTGAAGCTTTCTTT
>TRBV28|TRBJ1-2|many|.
CASSPPAGHYYGYTF
TGTGCCAGCAGTCCCCCGGCGGGACACTACTATGGCTACACCTTC
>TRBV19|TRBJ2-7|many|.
CASSPGLPYEQYF
TGTGCCAGCTCCCCGGGATTACCCTACGAGCAGTACTTC
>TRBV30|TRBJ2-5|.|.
CAWTQGTGGETQYF
TGTGCCTGGACGCAGGGGACTGGGGGGGAGACCCAGTACTTC
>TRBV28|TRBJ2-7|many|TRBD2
CASSLRGTSGNEQYF
TGTGCCAGCAGTTTACGAGGGACTAGCGGGAACGAGCAGTACTTC
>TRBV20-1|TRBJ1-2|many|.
CSARVAGNNYGYTF
TGCAGTGCTAGAGTAGCAGGGAATAACTATGGCTACACCTTC
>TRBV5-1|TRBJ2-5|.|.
CASSLAVGNPETQYF
TGCGCCAGCAGCTTGGCCGTAGGAAACCCAGAGACCCAGTACTTC
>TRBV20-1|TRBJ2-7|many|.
CSAIPGSLGNEQYF
TGCAGTGCCATACCCGGGAGCTTAGGAAACGAGCAGTACTTC
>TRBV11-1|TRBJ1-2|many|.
CASSSTGGAHNYGYTF
TGTGCCAGCAGCTCAACCGGGGGGGCGCATAACTATGGCTACACCTTC
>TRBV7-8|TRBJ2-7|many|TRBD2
CASSLELAGGPTEQYF
TGTGCCAGCAGCTTAGAGCTAGCGGGAGGGCCCACCGAGCAGTACTTC
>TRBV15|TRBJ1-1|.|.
CATSSPALGGNTEAFF
TGTGCCACCAGCAGCCCCGCATTGGGGGGGAACACTGAAGCTTTCTTT
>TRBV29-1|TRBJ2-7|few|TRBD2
CSAVGSASGDPYEQYF
TGCAGCGCCGTGGGGTCGGCTAGCGGCGACCCTTACGAGCAGTACTTC
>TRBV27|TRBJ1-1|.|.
CASSLREWDTEAFF
TGTGCCAGCAGTTTACGGGAGTGGGACACTGAAGCTTTCTTT
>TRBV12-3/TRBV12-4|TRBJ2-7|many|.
CASSLRRQDDEQYF
TGTGCCAGCAGTTTAAGGAGGCAGGACGACGAGCAGTACTTC
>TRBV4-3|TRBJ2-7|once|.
CASSPGTPYYEQYF
TGCGCCAGCAGCCCGGGGACGCCTTACTACGAGCAGTACTTC
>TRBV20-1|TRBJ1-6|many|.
CSARDPGDNSPLHF
TGCAGTGCTAGAGATCCCGGGGATAATTCACCCCTCCACTTT
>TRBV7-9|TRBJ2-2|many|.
CASSPRRTNTGELFF
TGTGCCAGCAGCCCCCGGCGCACGAACACCGGGGAGCTGTTTTTT
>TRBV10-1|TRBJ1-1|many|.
CASSENLGTEAFF
TGCGCCAGCAGTGAGAACTTAGGAACTGAAGCTTTCTTT
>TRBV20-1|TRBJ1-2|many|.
CSANPRTVGPDGYTF
TGCAGTGCTAATCCTCGGACAGTTGGTCCTGATGGCTACACCTTC
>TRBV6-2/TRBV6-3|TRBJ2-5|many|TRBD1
CASNTIQRPGQGQETQYF
TGTGCCAGCAACACGATACAAAGACCGGGACAGGGACAAGAGACCCAGTACTTC
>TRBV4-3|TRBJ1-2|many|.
CASSQDSGSYGYTF
TGCGCCAGCAGCCAAGATTCAGGGAGCTATGGCTACACCTTC
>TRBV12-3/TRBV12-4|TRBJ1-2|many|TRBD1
CASSLRQGGGGYTF
TGTGCCAGCAGTTTACGACAGGGCGGAGGTGGCTACACCTTC
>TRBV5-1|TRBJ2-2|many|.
CASFHPNTGELFF
TGCGCCAGCTTTCACCCGAACACCGGGGAGCTGTTTTTT
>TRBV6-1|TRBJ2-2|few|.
CASTPLAGKPNTGELSF
TGTGCCAGCACCCCTTTAGCCGGAAAGCCGAACACCGGGGAGCTGTCTTTT
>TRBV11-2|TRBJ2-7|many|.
CASNRGVLSYEQYF
TGTGCCAGCAACCGAGGAGTCCTCTCCTACGAGCAGTACTTC
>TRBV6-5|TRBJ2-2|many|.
CASSYSWTVNTGELFF
TGTGCCAGCAGTTACTCTTGGACAGTGAACACCGGGGAGCTGTTTTTT
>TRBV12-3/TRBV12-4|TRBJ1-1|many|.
CASQVTANTEAFF
TGTGCCAGCCAAGTGACGGCGAACACTGAAGCTTTCTTT
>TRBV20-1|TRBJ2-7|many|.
CSARAWTRSSYEQYF
TGCAGTGCTAGAGCATGGACAAGAAGTTCCTACGAGCAGTACTTC
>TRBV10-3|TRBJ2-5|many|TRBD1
CAISESTWTGVQETQYF
TGTGCCATCAGTGAGTCGACCTGGACAGGGGTACAAGAGACCCAGTACTTC
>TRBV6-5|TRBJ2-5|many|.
CASSYSEGTQYF
TGTGCCAGCAGTTACTCAGAGGGGACCCAGTACTTC
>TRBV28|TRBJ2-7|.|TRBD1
CASIGTGWSEQYF
TGTGCCAGCATCGGGACAGGGTGGTCCGAGCAGTACTTC
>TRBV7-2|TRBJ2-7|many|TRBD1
CASSLQTGGEQYF
TGTGCCAGCAGCCTGCAAACAGGGGGCGAGCAGTACTTC
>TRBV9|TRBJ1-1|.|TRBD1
CASSAGGGWDTEAFF
TGTGCCAGCAGCGCAGGGGGCGGCTGGGACACTGAAGCTTTCTTT
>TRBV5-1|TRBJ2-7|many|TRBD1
CASSPGTAHYEQYF
TGCGCCAGCAGCCCGGGGACAGCACACTACGAGCAGTACTTC
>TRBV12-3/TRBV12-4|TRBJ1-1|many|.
CASSPTLGYTEAFF
TGTGCCAGCAGCCCTACTTTGGGGTACACTGAAGCTTTCTTT
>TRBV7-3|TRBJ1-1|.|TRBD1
CASSTHRGTEAFF
TGTGCCAGCAGCACTCACAGGGGCACTGAAGCTTTCTTT
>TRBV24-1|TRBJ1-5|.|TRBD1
CATSDSPDRDQPQHF
TGTGCCACCAGTGATTCTCCGGACAGGGACCAGCCCCAGCATTTT
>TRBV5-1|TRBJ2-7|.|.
CASSSNSTTYEQYF
TGCGCCAGCAGCTCGAACAGCACAACCTACGAGCAGTACTTC
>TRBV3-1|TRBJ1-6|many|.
CASSHGLRESNSPLHF
TGTGCCAGCAGCCACGGACTCAGGGAGAGTAATTCACCCCTCCACTTT
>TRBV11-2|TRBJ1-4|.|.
CASSSPGLGQEKLFF
TGTGCCAGCAGCTCTCCCGGGTTGGGGCAGGAAAAACTGTTTTTT
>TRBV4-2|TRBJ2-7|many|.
CASSQSFGWSYEQYF
TGTGCCAGCAGCCAGAGTTTTGGATGGTCTTACGAGCAGTACTTC